The rows below give T cell receptor beta chains drawn from one sample of a study of T cell changes during pregnancy in multiple sclerosis. Profiling relied on immunoSEQ multiplex PCR, and the TCRdb table lists in-frame clones only, not all of them. The sample consists of 35,000 or so clones, roughly 93% of them appearing once. The sample was peripheral blood, taken in the second trimester of pregnancy. Every receptor here comes from a female donor in good health, enrolled as a control in a pregnancy study. Each CDR3 is given without its conserved first and last residue.

TRBV27,TRBJ1-1,ASRRGGPNTEAF
TRBV28,TRBJ1-5,ASSYGTGWQPQH
TRBV6-5,TRBJ1-3,ASRSGTGGNTIY
TRBV21-1,TRBJ2-7,ASSDRDRDYEQY
TRBV5-5,TRBJ1-1,ASSSQGPGTEAF
TRBV28,TRBJ2-3,ASIPFRLSDTQY
TRBV25-1,TRBJ1-1,ASSDPGDAEAF
TRBV18,TRBJ2-7,ASSPTHPGIGEQY
TRBV7-3,TRBJ1-1,ASSSRTGISEAF
TRBV28,TRBJ1-6,ASKTGNSPLH
TRBV4-3,TRBJ1-2,ASSQPGQGGNYGYT
TRBV4-3,TRBJ2-5,ASSQAGGSEETQY
TRBV4-2,TRBJ1-2,ASSQVMGQGNYGYT
TRBV19,TRBJ1-5,ASSLTHDWSQPQH
TRBV4-3,TRBJ2-7,ASSQDRTDEQY
TRBV28,TRBJ2-7,ASSLGQPHFTEQY
TRBV7-9,TRBJ1-4,ASSGLGVELF
TRBV19,TRBJ1-2,ASSPQTAPNGYT
TRBV5-1,TRBJ2-3,ASSWGQGASTDTQY
TRBV19,TRBJ2-6,ASSIKEGVGANVLT
TRBV7-2,TRBJ1-4,ASSSTDRTNEKLF
TRBV4-1,TRBJ2-7,ASSQEKAQGLYEQY
TRBV5-1,TRBJ2-3,ASSLVGQGSGHPDTQY
TRBV11-3,TRBJ1-5,ASSLKSRGDNQPQH
TRBV6-1,TRBJ2-3,ASSDPGGRGTDTQY
TRBV5-1,TRBJ1-2,ASSPGQGRSYGYT
TRBV19,TRBJ1-6,ASSTRDRNSPLH
TRBV10-3,TRBJ1-6,AISESTGAGPPLH
TRBV4-3,TRBJ2-3,ASSQAGHGYTDTQY
TRBV15,TRBJ2-1,ATSRRPTSSNEQF
TRBV7-8,TRBJ1-1,ASRQNRGRNTEAF